This is a list of T cell receptor beta chains from one sample in a study of response to subunit inactivated influenza vaccine. TCRdb passed the RT-PCR reads through MiXCR, listing each CDR3 protein once. The sample holds more than 700,000 distinct CDR3 sequences, 20% to 25% seen once. Specimen: PBMCs from blood, collected 5 to 6 days after vaccination. The source of these receptors is a man aged 45 to 65 who received an inactivated influenza vaccine. Each CDR3 is given without its conserved first and last residue.

V gene: TRBV11-2; J gene: TRBJ2-3; CDR3 protein: ASSLVGTSGGWLFSTDTQY
V gene: TRBV4-1; J gene: TRBJ2-7; CDR3 protein: ASSSFIPGDGEQY
V gene: TRBV6-2/TRBV6-3; J gene: TRBJ1-1; CDR3 protein: ASGNDRMNTEAF
V gene: TRBV2; J gene: TRBJ2-7; CDR3 protein: ASSEDRGPGVEQY
V gene: TRBV9; J gene: TRBJ2-5; CDR3 protein: ASSVPGEETQY
V gene: TRBV9; J gene: TRBJ2-1; CDR3 protein: ASSVALGAYNEQF
V gene: TRBV7-9; J gene: TRBJ2-7; CDR3 protein: ASSLTWGTSSYEQY
V gene: TRBV5-1; J gene: TRBJ1-1; CDR3 protein: ASSLAPGIGTEAF
V gene: TRBV15; J gene: TRBJ2-3; CDR3 protein: ATSPEWGSSDTQY
V gene: TRBV10-3; J gene: TRBJ1-3; CDR3 protein: AIGTEGNTIY
V gene: TRBV7-3; J gene: TRBJ2-1; CDR3 protein: ASSSSPGTVSYNEQF
V gene: TRBV6-2/TRBV6-3; J gene: TRBJ2-7; CDR3 protein: ASSYRTGTPYEQY
V gene: TRBV5-1; J gene: TRBJ2-7; CDR3 protein: ASSLSGTYYEQY
V gene: TRBV4-3; J gene: TRBJ1-1; CDR3 protein: ASSQDYRVGGEAF
V gene: TRBV18; J gene: TRBJ2-3; CDR3 protein: ASSPSSLRGDTQY
V gene: TRBV4-1; J gene: TRBJ2-5; CDR3 protein: ASSQAGTQY
V gene: TRBV4-3; J gene: TRBJ2-3; CDR3 protein: ASSQDLELGRADTQY
V gene: TRBV10-3; J gene: TRBJ2-7; CDR3 protein: AISDLLTSGAFEQY
V gene: TRBV5-1; J gene: TRBJ2-3; CDR3 protein: ASSLEGPRISDTQY
V gene: TRBV24-1; J gene: TRBJ2-1; CDR3 protein: ATSPQGGGPNEQF
V gene: TRBV9; J gene: TRBJ2-7; CDR3 protein: ASSARTIGLGEQY
V gene: TRBV11-2; J gene: TRBJ2-7; CDR3 protein: ASSLTPGNEQY